This TCR beta chain was observed in a study of blood T cells in healthy people across ages. Ranging in age from about 6 to 95, the donors were healthy Caucasian individuals from Russia. Donors gave roughly 9.1 milliliters of peripheral blood apiece. For the second PCR, which ran for about 7 to 11 cycles, a sample-barcoded 5' primer and a J-beta primer mix were used. TCRdb re-called the 5' RACE reads through MiXCR, storing one row per CDR3 protein. This table has 1.5 million to 2 million distinct CDR3 sequences, approximately 50% appearing once. CDR3 size: 15 residues. V was cut by 0 bases and J by 5 bases, with 14 bases left in between. In germline, CDR1 is SGHRS, CDR2 YFSETQ.

The sequenced sample consisted of blood. The gene calls are TRBV5-1 and TRBJ1-1, with TRBD1 as a possible D gene (5 bases). The clonotype was recovered from a middle-aged woman in good health. CDR3: CASSLVGRGETEAFF. CDR3 nucleotides: TGCGCCAGCAGCTTGGTCGGTCGGGGGGAGACTGAAGCTTTCTTT. Based on the CDR3 plus reference TRBV5-1 and TRBJ1-1, the full variable domain is KAGVTQTPRYLIKTRGQQVTLSCSPISGHRSVSWYQQTPGQGLQFLFEYFSETQRNKGNFPGRFSGRQFSNSRSEMNVSTLELGDSALYLCASSLVGRGETEAFFGQGTRLTVV.